The rows below give T cell receptor beta chains drawn from one sample of a study of CD8 T cells in Susac syndrome. TCRdb re-derived calls from the immunoSEQ multiplex PCR reads in MiXCR, one entry per CDR3 protein. The table includes about 150,000 distinct CDR3 sequences, about 95% detected once. Material for sequencing was CD8+ T cells from PBMCs. Receptor source: a human donor with multiple sclerosis. CDR3s include the opening cysteine and the closing phenylalanine or tryptophan. The D gene is left open where the match is weak. Clone size is not always given. Where it is, it says once, few, many or a class for expanded clones.

>once|TRBJ1-1|.|16|TRBV3-1
TGTGCCAGCAGCCAAGTTACCGGGTCCTCCAACACTGAAGCTTTCTTT
CASSQVTGSSNTEAFF
>.|TRBJ1-5|.|15|TRBV5-1
TGCGCCAGCAGCTTCGAGGGGAGCCCCAATCAGCCCCAGCATTTT
CASSFEGSPNQPQHF
>once|TRBJ2-5|TRBD2|16|TRBV3-1
TGTGCCAGCAGCCAAGTGGCAAGCGGGACCCGTGAGACCCAGTACTTC
CASSQVASGTRETQYF
>.|TRBJ1-2|.|11|TRBV29-1
TGCAGCGTTGAGATGCGGGGTTCCTACACCTTC
CSVEMRGSYTF
>.|TRBJ1-1|.|13|TRBV20-1
TGCAGTGCTACCTGGACAGCGAACACTGAAGCTTTCTTT
CSATWTANTEAFF
>.|TRBJ1-1|.|14|TRBV30
TGTGCCTGGAGCGCCCCACGGGGGACCCCTGAAGCTTTCTTT
CAWSAPRGTPEAFF
>.|TRBJ1-1|.|16|TRBV4-2
TGTGCCAGCAGCCAAGATAATGAACAGAGTAACACTGAAGCTTTCTTT
CASSQDNEQSNTEAFF
>.|TRBJ2-5|TRBD2|15|TRBV19
TGTGCCAGTAGTACTAGCGGGGGGTACCAAGAGACCCAGTACTTC
CASSTSGGYQETQYF
>.|TRBJ1-6|.|12|TRBV9
TGTGCCAGCAGCCCGTCGACAGGCCCCCTCCACTTT
CASSPSTGPLHF
>.|TRBJ2-5|TRBD2|12|TRBV29-1
TGCAGCGTTATACCGGGGGGGGAGACCCAGTACTTC
CSVIPGGETQYF
>.|TRBJ2-1|.|13|TRBV4-1
TGCGCCAGCAGTTTTGCTCAGGACCGCGAGCAGTTCTTC
CASSFAQDREQFF
>.|TRBJ2-7|.|11|TRBV12-3/TRBV12-4
TGTGCCAGCAGTTTGGGCAGCCTTCAGTACTTC
CASSLGSLQYF
>.|TRBJ2-4|.|13|TRBV27
TGTGCCAGCAGTTCAGAGATCAAAAACATTCAGTACTTC
CASSSEIKNIQYF
>.|TRBJ2-3|.|14|TRBV7-6
TGTGCCAGCAGCTTATACGACGGGACAGATACGCAGTATTTT
CASSLYDGTDTQYF
>.|TRBJ2-1|.|16|TRBV20-1
TGCAGTGCTAGCGGGGGGCCTCCTCAAGTTTACAATGAGCAGTTCTTC
CSASGGPPQVYNEQFF
>.|TRBJ2-7|.|13|TRBV29-1
TGCAGCGTTGGCCAGGGTGGGTTCTACGAGCAGTACTTC
CSVGQGGFYEQYF
>.|TRBJ2-1|TRBD1|15|TRBV13
TGTGCCAGCAGCCTCAGCCCGGACAGGAACAATGAGCAGTTCTTC
CASSLSPDRNNEQFF
>.|TRBJ2-3|.|15|TRBV7-9
TGTGCCAGCAGCTCAAGTGGGGGGTCCACAGATACGCAGTATTTT
CASSSSGGSTDTQYF
>.|TRBJ2-5|TRBD2|14|TRBV3-1
TGTGCCAGCAGCCCCGGACTAGCTGGTGAGACCCAGTACTTC
CASSPGLAGETQYF
>once|TRBJ2-7|TRBD2|15|TRBV3-1
TGTGCCAGCAGCGATGGGACTAGCGTCGCCTACGAGCAGTACTTC
CASSDGTSVAYEQYF
>.|TRBJ2-2|.|13|TRBV7-9
TGTGCCAGCAGCTTAGAAGGGTCCGGGGAGCTGTTTTTT
CASSLEGSGELFF
>.|TRBJ1-1|.|18|TRBV29-1
TGCAGCGTTGAAGACGGAGGAGGGGTCCTGATGGTGAACACTGAAGCTTTCTTT
CSVEDGGGVLMVNTEAFF
>.|TRBJ2-7|.|14|TRBV20-1
TGCAGCGCTAGGGGGACTATGACTACCTACGAGCAGTACTTC
CSARGTMTTYEQYF
>.|TRBJ2-3|TRBD1|18|TRBV7-8
TGTGCCAGCAGCATCCGGGGCTCCGGGACAGGCCTCACAGATACGCAGTATTTT
CASSIRGSGTGLTDTQYF
>.|TRBJ1-2|.|13|TRBV3-1
TGTGCCAGCAGCCAAGGACAGGCCTATGGCTACACCTTC
CASSQGQAYGYTF
>.|TRBJ1-2|TRBD1|12|TRBV6-5
TGTGCCAGCAGCGGACAGGTTGGCGGCTACACCTTC
CASSGQVGGYTF
>.|TRBJ2-4|.|14|TRBV7-2
TGTGCCAGCAGCTTTCCAACAGGGCAAAACATTCAGTACTTC
CASSFPTGQNIQYF
>.|TRBJ1-5|.|13|TRBV20-1
TGCAGTGCTAGAGCGGCAGGGGATCAGCCCCAGCATTTT
CSARAAGDQPQHF
>once|TRBJ2-7|TRBD2|15|TRBV9
TGTGCCAGCAGCGTCGGACTAGCGGGGAGCTACGAGCAGTACTTC
CASSVGLAGSYEQYF
>.|TRBJ1-2|.|13|TRBV9
TGTGCCAGCAGCGGCCTGGAGAACTATGGCTACACCTTC
CASSGLENYGYTF
>.|TRBJ1-6|.|16|TRBV6-1
TGTGCCAGCAGTGAAGCCGGCGGGGGCGCTAATTCACCCCTCCACTTT
CASSEAGGGANSPLHF
>.|TRBJ2-3|.|11|TRBV7-9
TGTGCCAGTAAAGACAGAGATACGCAGTATTTT
CASKDRDTQYF
>.|TRBJ2-2|.|16|TRBV3-1
TGTGCCAGCAGCCAAGGAGGGGGATCGGTCACCGGGGAGCTGTTTTTT
CASSQGGGSVTGELFF
>.|TRBJ1-2|.|15|TRBV13
TGTGCCAGCAGCCAGGAACAGGGAACTAGAGATGGCTACACCTTC
CASSQEQGTRDGYTF
>.|TRBJ1-5|.|13|TRBV12-3/TRBV12-4
TGTGCCAGCACCTCAGAGGGGTACCAGCCCCAGCATTTT
CASTSEGYQPQHF
>.|TRBJ2-7|TRBD1|12|TRBV7-9
TGTGCCAGCAGTTGGGACAGGGACGAGCAGTACTTC
CASSWDRDEQYF
>.|TRBJ1-2|TRBD1|15|TRBV29-1
TGCAGCGTTGACCGGGACAGGGCAGAGACCTATGGCTACACCTTC
CSVDRDRAETYGYTF
>.|TRBJ2-7|.|13|TRBV12-3/TRBV12-4
TGTGCCAGCAGTTTCGGCTCAACCTACGAGCAGTACTTC
CASSFGSTYEQYF
>.|TRBJ1-4|TRBD1|15|TRBV29-1
TGCAGCGTTGAACCAGTGACAGGGTCTAATGAAAAACTGTTTTTT
CSVEPVTGSNEKLFF
>.|TRBJ2-7|.|11|TRBV6-2/TRBV6-3
TGTGCCACCCGGACAGTCATTGAGCAGTACTTC
CATRTVIEQYF
>.|TRBJ1-5|.|14|TRBV20-1
TGCAGTGCTAGGGACAGATTTAGCAATCAGCCCCAGCATTTT
CSARDRFSNQPQHF
>.|TRBJ2-1|TRBD2|16|TRBV7-9
TGTGCCAGCAGCTTAGCCGTAGCGGGGGGGCTGCATGAGCAGTTCTTC
CASSLAVAGGLHEQFF
>.|TRBJ1-4|.|15|TRBV7-9
TGTGCCAGCAGCCCCGTGCTGTCAGGGAATGAAAAACTGTTTTTT
CASSPVLSGNEKLFF
>.|TRBJ2-5|.|16|TRBV2
TGTGCCAGCAGTGTGACTCGGGAAGGGTACCAAGAGACCCAGTACTTC
CASSVTREGYQETQYF
>.|TRBJ1-5|TRBD1|15|TRBV5-6
TGTGCCAGCAGCTTTGGGACAGGTCCCAATCAGCCCCAGCATTTT
CASSFGTGPNQPQHF
>.|TRBJ2-3|TRBD2|16|TRBV4-2
TGTGCCAGCAGCGGGACTAGCGGCGTCTCCACAGATACGCAGTATTTT
CASSGTSGVSTDTQYF
>.|TRBJ2-5|TRBD1|11|TRBV5-6
TGTGCCAGCAGGCAGGGGGCAGCCCAGTACTTC
CASRQGAAQYF
>.|TRBJ2-1|TRBD2|14|TRBV4-1
TGCGCCAGCAGCCAGCGGGGGGTTGCAAATGAGCAGTTCTTC
CASSQRGVANEQFF
>.|TRBJ2-3|.|14|TRBV20-1
TGCAGTGCTCAAAGACAGACCAGCACAGATACGCAGTATTTT
CSAQRQTSTDTQYF
>.|TRBJ2-7|TRBD1|14|TRBV29-1
TGCAGCGCCGAGGGACAGATTGGCTCCTACGAGCAGTACTTC
CSAEGQIGSYEQYF
>.|TRBJ2-1|.|14|TRBV7-8
TGTGCCAGCAGCTTAGCGGGGTTGGGCAATGAGCAGTTCTTC
CASSLAGLGNEQFF
>once|TRBJ2-1|.|13|TRBV7-9
TGTGCCAGCAGCCACCGCCACGACTATGAGCAGTTCTTC
CASSHRHDYEQFF
>.|TRBJ1-6|.|12|TRBV3-1
TGTGCCAGCAGCCAAGGGCATTCACCCCTCCACTTT
CASSQGHSPLHF
>.|TRBJ1-5|TRBD1|14|TRBV24-1
TGTGCCATTTCACAGGGGGATAGCAATCAGCCCCAGCATTTT
CAISQGDSNQPQHF
>.|TRBJ1-1|.|14|TRBV29-1
TGCAGCGTCCTTCGGGAGGGGGGGTACACTGAAGCTTTCTTT
CSVLREGGYTEAFF
>.|TRBJ2-5|.|13|TRBV18
TGTGCCAGCTCACCCGGGACGCAAGAGACCCAGTACTTC
CASSPGTQETQYF